These 23 T cell receptor beta chains share one sample of origin, sequenced in a study of shared clonotypes between healthy human individuals. Measured with immunoSEQ multiplex PCR; TCRdb has only the in-frame clones, and not every one. This table holds about 680,000 clones, about 74% found once. Material for sequencing was memory CD4+ T cells sorted from blood. Subset noted: CD45RA-negative fraction. Every receptor here comes from a young woman in good health.

This sequence joins TRBV11-3 and TRBJ2-2; D unclear. This CDR3 spans 12 amino acids. Germline CDR1 and CDR2: SGHNT and YENEEA. The V gene lost 0 bases and the J gene lost 9 bases, with 5 bases spanning the gap. The CDR3 DNA is TGTGCCAGCAGCTTAGATAACCGGGAGCTGTTTTTT. Its translation: CASSLDNRELFF.

This clone was recorded a few times. The V and J genes are TRBV7-8 and TRBJ2-5; no definite D call. The CDR3 loop spans 15 amino acids. Trimming removed 4 bases from V and 4 bases from J, with 16 bases in between. Germline V gene sequence: CDR1 SGHVS, CDR2 FQNEAQ. The CDR3 loop is CASSSHERRGETQYF. The CDR3, as DNA: TGTGCCAGCAGCTCACACGAGAGGCGCGGAGAGACCCAGTACTTC.

V is TRBV6-5 and J is TRBJ2-1, with 7 bases lining up with TRBD2. Germline lookup yields CDR1 MNHEY and CDR2 SVGAGI. Unmatched junction bases numbered 6, after V lost 3 bases and J lost 1 base. The CDR3 is 16 residues long. CDR3 protein: CASSYSGGSSYNEQFF. For the CDR3, the DNA is TGTGCCAGCAGTTATTCAGGCGGGAGTTCCTACAATGAGCAGTTCTTC.

The rearrangement uses TRBV9 and TRBJ1-4; 9 bases align to TRBD1. Trimming cost V 8 bases and J 0 bases; bases outside gene matches: 20. Germline CDR1 reads SGDLS; CDR2 reads YYNGEE. The CDR3 extends over 20 amino acids. The CDR3 spells CAREFFGQGHLGTTNEKLFF. CDR3 DNA: TGTGCCAGAGAGTTTTTCGGACAGGGGCATTTGGGGACAACTAATGAAAAACTGTTTTTT.

This rearrangement joins TRBV18 to TRBJ1-2, with D possibly TRBD1 on 6 matching bases. The CDR3 has 15 amino acids. Germline V CDR1 and CDR2: KGHSH, LQKENI. V was pared by 6 bases and J by 3 bases, with 17 bases between. The CDR3, as DNA: TGTGCCAGCTCGCAGATCAATGAGGGGGACTATGGCTACACCTTC. As protein: CASSQINEGDYGYTF.

This clone was seen just once. The chain recombines TRBV5-1 with TRBJ2-3, with D unclear. Germline CDR1 SGHRS, CDR2 YFSETQ. This CDR3 region has 12 residues. V dropped 0 bases and J dropped 6 bases, with 5 bases sitting between them. CDR3 in DNA: TGCGCCAGCAGCTTGGGGGTCGATACGCAGTATTTT. It translates to CASSLGVDTQYF.

This clone is a singleton in its sample. Other DNA sequences of this sample code for an identical CDR3. J is TRBJ2-5 and V is TRBV28; D remains ambiguous. Trimming stripped 6 bases from V and 4 bases from J, with 3 bases between. The CDR3 is made up of 10 amino acids. Germline loops: CDR1 MDHEN, CDR2 SYDVKM. CDR3 nucleotide sequence: TGTGCCAGCAGAGGAGAGACCCAGTACTTC. Amino acids: CASRGETQYF.

The V and J genes are TRBV13 and TRBJ2-1, with 14 bases fitting TRBD2. The CDR3 length is 16 residues. V shed 5 bases and J 9 bases; nucleotides not matched to a gene: 9. CDR1 and CDR2 from the germline V gene are PRHDT and FYEKMQ (reference sequence). As DNA, the CDR3 is TGTGCCAGCAGCAAGAGACTAGCGGGAGGGCTGATTGAGCAGTTCTTC. Translated: CASSKRLAGGLIEQFF.

The chain uses TRBV25-1 and TRBJ2-7; D perhaps matches TRBD1 (6 bases). The CDR3 is 13 residues long. V was clipped by 6 bases and J by 4 bases, with 13 bases between them. Germline CDR1 is MGHDK and CDR2 is SYGVNS. The CDR3 nucleotides are TGTGCCAGCAGGACCCCGGACAGTTACGAGCAGTACTTC. Protein product: CASRTPDSYEQYF.

In its sample, this clone was seen once. Other DNA sequences from this sample encode an identical CDR3 as well. The chain employs TRBV19 and TRBJ2-1; tentative D call: TRBD2 (5 bases). CDR1 is LNHDA and CDR2 is SQIVND in the germline V gene (reference sequence). The germline V and J ends were trimmed by 3 bases and 7 bases, with 13 bases remaining between them. The CDR3 has 14 amino acids. In nucleotides, the CDR3 is TGTGCCAGTAGTATTTTGTCGGGGAATAATGAGCAGTTCTTC. Protein product: CASSILSGNNEQFF.

This clone was counted a few times. V and J are TRBV14 and TRBJ2-3; maybe TRBD1 (6 bases). The CDR3 covers 15 residues. Trimming took off 2 bases at V and 5 bases at J, with 14 bases between the two ends. The germline CDR1 and CDR2 sequences are SGHDN and FVKESK. This CDR3 reads CASSQWGLARDTQYF. In DNA form, the CDR3 reads TGTGCCAGCAGCCAATGGGGGCTCGCACGAGATACGCAGTATTTT.

V is TRBV21-1 and J is TRBJ2-1. TRBV21-1 is recorded as a pseudogene. CDR3 length equals 17 residues. The CDR3 region is CASSKDLDGLGLGEQFF. As DNA, the CDR3 is TGTGCCAGCAGCAAAGATTTGGACGGGCTCGGGTTGGGTGAGCAGTTCTTC.

This clone has a count of ten or more. The sample holds other DNA sequences that translate to the same CDR3. This rearrangement joins TRBV5-1 to TRBJ2-5, with 9 bases fitting TRBD1. Germline V gene data show CDR1 as SGHRS and CDR2 as YFSETQ. The CDR3 totals 15 residues. V trimming: 5 bases; J trimming: 2 bases; junction bases outside the gene matches: 7. In nucleotides, the CDR3 is TGCGCCAGCAGGCCTCCGGGACAGGGACAAGAGACCCAGTACTTC. Its protein is CASRPPGQGQETQYF.

This chain links TRBV11-2 with TRBJ1-1; TRBD1 is a possible D gene (5 bases). Per germline, CDR1 SGHAT and CDR2 FQNNGV. The CDR3 spans 16 residues. The V end lost 3 bases, the J end lost 4 bases, and 18 bases lay between the germline ends. CDR3 residues: CASSLLRGPLGTEAFF. The CDR3 nucleotides read TGTGCCAGCAGCTTGTTGAGGGGACCTCTGGGCACTGAAGCTTTCTTT.

This clone was counted between two and nine times. V and J are TRBV28 and TRBJ2-4, with 12 bases that match TRBD2. In germline, CDR1 is MDHEN, CDR2 SYDVKM. Trimming took 5 bases from V and 7 from J; bases not matched to a gene: 6. The CDR3 runs 15 residues. CDR3 bases: TGTGCCAGCAGTACCGGGACTAGCGGGCGTAACATTCAGTACTTC. Its translation: CASSTGTSGRNIQYF.

The chain couples TRBV19 to TRBJ1-1, with 8 bases identical to TRBD1. The CDR3 totals 15 residues. J was trimmed by 7 bases and V by 7 bases; bases with no gene match: 14. Per the germline V gene, CDR1 is LNHDA and CDR2 is SQIVND (reference sequence). In DNA form, the CDR3 reads TGTGCCAGTATTCCCGCTTCAGGGGGCTGGGGTGAAGCTTTCTTT. It translates to CASIPASGGWGEAFF.

The chain couples TRBV5-7 to TRBJ1-4; D not certain. TRBV5-7 is placed among ORFs of uncertain function. Trimming took 1 base from V and 7 from J, leaving 11 bases between them. This CDR3 has 14 amino acids. The CDR3 DNA is TGTGCCAGCAGCTTGAACGTCGGGAGTGAAAAACTGTTTTTT. Amino acid sequence: CASSLNVGSEKLFF.

About this clone itself: The same CDR3 also results from other DNA sequences found in this sample. J is TRBJ2-1 and V is TRBV18; a possible D gene is TRBD1 (5 bases). The CDR3 runs 12 residues. CDR1 is KGHSH and CDR2 is LQKENI in the germline V gene. V lost 3 bases and J 6 bases, leaving 6 bases between the germline ends. In DNA form, the CDR3 reads TGTGCCAGCTCACCCCAGGGCAATGAGCAGTTCTTC. Protein sequence: CASSPQGNEQFF.

Only one count was recorded for this clone. The chain couples TRBV7-9 to TRBJ1-2, with 7 nucleotides matching TRBD1. The V segment lost 5 bases and the J segment 1 base; nucleotides outside the gene matches: 7. The germline gives CDR1 SEHNR, CDR2 FQNEAQ (reference sequence). The CDR3 runs to 15 residues. The CDR3 coding sequence is TGTGCCAGCAGCGCCCGACAGGGAATTAACTATGGCTACACCTTC. Its protein is CASSARQGINYGYTF.

This clone was observed a single time. This chain uses TRBV5-1 with TRBJ2-1; 13 bases match TRBD2. The CDR3 is 21 residues long. Germline V gene lookup returns CDR1 SGHRS and CDR2 YFSETQ. J gave up 6 bases and V 0 bases, and 18 bases lay outside the gene matches. CDR3 region: CASSLVPRTSGSRVKSNEQFF. The CDR3 region has the DNA TGCGCCAGCAGCTTGGTTCCCCGGACTAGCGGGAGTAGGGTAAAAAGCAATGAGCAGTTCTTC. The entire variable domain, with the rest obtained from reference TRBV5-1 and TRBJ2-1, is as follows: KAGVTQTPRYLIKTRGQQVTLSCSPISGHRSVSWYQQTPGQGLQFLFEYFSETQRNKGNFPGRFSGRQFSNSRSEMNVSTLELGDSALYLCASSLVPRTSGSRVKSNEQFFGPGTRLTVL.

The chain couples TRBV5-6 to TRBJ2-3, with D unclear. Germline values: CDR1 SGHDT, CDR2 YYEEEE. The CDR3 loop spans 13 amino acids. Trimming pared 1 base from V and 6 bases from J, leaving 9 bases between. As DNA, the CDR3 is TGTGCCAGCAGCTTGTACATGGTGGATACGCAGTATTTT. Protein sequence: CASSLYMVDTQYF.

Of note for this clone: Other DNA sequences in the sample encode the same CDR3. This rearrangement joins TRBV18 to TRBJ1-1; D gene uncertain. The ends were cut back, 3 bases at V and 6 bases at J, with 8 bases in the middle. The germline gives CDR1 KGHSH, CDR2 LQKENI. This CDR3 has 12 amino acids. The CDR3 DNA reads as TGTGCCAGCTCACCGAGACCTTCTGAAGCTTTCTTT. Translated, it gives CASSPRPSEAFF.

The genes are TRBV9 and TRBJ2-7; D gene uncertain. The V and J ends lost 0 bases and 1 base respectively, with 8 bases between them. Per germline, CDR1 SGDLS and CDR2 YYNGEE. This CDR3 is 14 amino acids long. The CDR3 region is CASSVESRSYEQYF. Written as DNA, the CDR3 is TGTGCCAGCAGCGTAGAGTCACGGTCCTACGAGCAGTACTTC.